This entry concerns a single T cell receptor (beta chain). Its cognate antigen is unknown. This specimen comes from a study of cytomegalovirus exposure and HLA in healthy donors. Study conclusions and caveats: A few chains linked to CMV were shown in vitro to be specific for CMV antigens.

Germline values: CDR1 MNHNS, CDR2 SASEGT. The CDR3 is 15 residues long. Trimming removed 4 bases from V and 5 bases from J; junction bases left unmatched: 7. Each of the donors was a healthy bone marrow donor. Both 60 Vbeta primers and 13 Jbeta primers went into the PCR. The authors' processing: Tens of millions of unique TCR beta chains, roughly 11 million of them shared, were counted by a later analysis. TCRdb's copy holds only in-frame clones and misses some; the assay was immunoSEQ multiplex PCR. V and J calls and clone size are copied from that table; D and trimming were computed from the DNA. Among roughly 120,000 clones listed, approximately 81% were seen once.

The clonotype comes from a woman under 40 in good health and CMV-seronegative. Sequenced material: PBMCs. This chain connects TRBV6-1 to TRBJ1-5; the match to TRBD1 covers 8 bases. CDR3 DNA: TGTGCCAGCAGTGTCTCGGACAGGGTGGATCAGCCCCAGCATTTT. Translated: CASSVSDRVDQPQHF.